The entry that follows covers one T cell receptor beta chain sequence. The antigen is not known. This specimen belongs to a study of shared clonotypes between healthy human individuals. Study-level findings and limits: The study found 4.5% to 5% of naive CD4 clonotypes shared across several donors. Rarefaction revealed incomplete sorted-subset sequencing despite large depth. The study found lower generation probabilities in non-shared clonotypes than in those shared by all four donors.

V dropped 8 bases and J dropped 4; count of bases not matched to a gene: 1. Germline assignment: CDR1 MDHEN and CDR2 SYDVKM. This CDR3 comprises 12 residues. In the source study's methods: Owing to the provision of junction-only sequences devoid of quality scores by immunoSEQ, filtering differed. Some clones are missing from TCRdb's copy, which holds only in-frame ones; the method was immunoSEQ multiplex PCR. The V and J calls and the clone size are those of that table, but D and trimming were determined from the DNA. There are about 230,000 clones in the sample; over 60% occur only once, and around 10% lies in the top ten.

The V call is TRBV28, the J call TRBJ2-1; 8 nucleotides align to TRBD1. Sample: memory CD4+ T cells sorted from blood. This sample's subset: CD45RA-negative fraction. The receptor's source is a man between 25 and 39 years old in good health. The CDR3 sequence is CASGTGYNEQFF. DNA for the CDR3: TGTGCCAGCGGGACAGGATACAATGAGCAGTTCTTC.